The 26 T cell receptor beta chains below come from one sample, sequenced in a study of T cells in Graves' hyperthyroidism and ophthalmopathy. What was amplified from RNA transcripts were TCR beta CDR3 regions. RT-PCR in the first round (using the HTBI primer set) targeted the TCR CDR3. TCRdb ran MiXCR on the multiplex PCR reads and lists one entry per CDR3 protein. Here the sample spans more than 300,000 distinct CDR3 sequences, around a sixth being singletons. The sequenced sample consisted of blood. The receptors stem from a man between 18 and 29 years old with Graves' ophthalmopathy.

Here the CDR3 DNA reads TGTGCCAGCAGCTCCCGGGCTCCTGAAGCTTTCTTT. Its protein is CASSSRAPEAFF. The J gene is TRBJ1-1, the V gene TRBV7-9; no clear D. The V gene lost 4 bases and the J gene lost 6 bases, with 9 bases spanning the gap. Germline CDR1 reads SEHNR; CDR2 reads FQNEAQ (reference sequence). This CDR3 has 12 residues. The variable domain in full, with the rest retrieved from reference TRBV7-9 and TRBJ1-1, is DTGVSQNPRHKITKRGQNVTFRCDPISEHNRLYWYRQTLGQGPEFLTYFQNEAQLEKSRLLSDRFSAERPKGSFSTLEIQRTEQGDSAMYLCASSSRAPEAFFGQGTRLTVV.

This clonotype was found a few times. In DNA form, the CDR3 reads TGCAGTGTTGACCTGCTAGGGGCGAGCTCCTACGAGCAGTACTTC. Encoded protein: CSVDLLGASSYEQYF. The chain couples TRBV20-1 to TRBJ2-7, with D possibly matching TRBD1 (5 bases). V lost 7 bases to trimming and J lost 0 bases, with 19 bases between them. Germline V gene sequence: CDR1 DFQATT, CDR2 SNEGSKA (reference sequence). The CDR3 covers 15 residues.

This clonotype was counted ten times or more. The CDR3 loop reads CASSLGHVNEKLFF. The CDR3 DNA sequence: TGTGCCAGCAGCTTGGGGCACGTTAATGAAAAACTGTTTTTT. The rearrangement uses TRBV5-5 and TRBJ1-4, with unresolved D. The CDR3 runs to 14 residues. The germline CDR1 and CDR2 sequences are SGHKS and YYEKEE (reference sequence). V was pared by 0 bases and J by 4 bases, with 7 bases between.

The genes are TRBV13 and TRBJ1-3; D is possibly TRBD1 (5 bases). Trimming left V 1 base short and J 1 base short, with 14 bases between. CDR1 and CDR2 from the germline V gene are PRHDT and FYEKMQ (reference sequence). The CDR3 contains 17 residues. The CDR3 DNA follows: TGTGCCAGCAGCTTAGCTTCGGGGCTATCTTCTGGAAACACCATATATTTT. The encoded protein is CASSLASGLSSGNTIYF.

At least ten counts were recorded for this clonotype. The CDR3 region is CASSTGSSGNTIYF. For the CDR3, the DNA is TGTGCCAGCAGTACAGGGTCCTCTGGAAACACCATATATTTT. This chain links TRBV2 with TRBJ1-3, with D possibly being TRBD1 (6 bases). The length of the CDR3 is 14 residues. Germline loops: CDR1 SNHLY, CDR2 FYNNEI. Trimming took 5 bases from V and 0 from J, leaving 8 bases between them. Variable domain in full (rest from reference TRBV2 and TRBJ1-3): EPEVTQTPSHQVTQMGQEVILRCVPISNHLYFYWYRQILGQKVEFLVSFYNNEISEKSEIFDDQFSVERPDGSNFTLKIRSTKLEDSAMYFCASSTGSSGNTIYFGEGSWLTVV.

Notes on this clonotype: This may stem from a read error, because a much larger clone lies one nucleotide away. The chain has TRBV7-3 and TRBJ2-7, with 7 bases identical to TRBD2. The germline V gene encodes CDR1 SGHTA and CDR2 FQGTGA. The CDR3 totals 15 residues. The CDR3 nucleotides are TGTACCAGCAGCTTAGGGGAGGGAAGCTCCTACGAGCAGTACTTC. The encoded protein is CTSSLGEGSSYEQYF.

The chain is built from TRBV20-1 and TRBJ2-7; D gene ambiguous. CDR3 length: 10 amino acids. Germline V gene lookup returns CDR1 DFQATT and CDR2 SNEGSKA (reference sequence). In nucleotides, the CDR3 is TGCAGCATAAGCTCCTACGAGCAGTACTTC. This sequence encodes CSISSYEQYF.

The chain combines TRBV9 with TRBJ2-7; D may be TRBD2 (5 bases). CDR3 length: 16 amino acids. The germline V and J ends were trimmed by 3 bases and 2 bases, with 18 bases remaining between them. Per germline, CDR1 SGDLS and CDR2 YYNGEE. This chain's CDR3 is CASSAHGSEGAYEQYF. The CDR3 DNA reads as TGTGCCAGCAGCGCCCACGGCTCCGAGGGTGCCTACGAGCAGTACTTC.

Only a few counts were recorded for this clonotype. The CDR3 loop is CASSQVAGQGDYEQYF. The CDR3 DNA sequence: TGTGCCAGCAGCCAAGTGGCCGGACAGGGCGACTACGAGCAGTACTTC. V usage is TRBV3-1 and J usage is TRBJ2-7; 8 nucleotides match TRBD1. With 1 base clipped from V and 3 bases from J, the junction kept 8 bases outside the gene matches. This CDR3 region has 16 residues. From germline, CDR1 is LGHDT and CDR2 YNNKEL (reference sequence).

This clonotype has a count of ten or more. The chain uses TRBV13 and TRBJ2-5; the D is unclear. Trimming stripped 5 bases from V and 2 bases from J, with 12 bases between. CDR1 PRHDT and CDR2 FYEKMQ come from the germline V gene (reference sequence). The CDR3 contains 14 residues. For the CDR3, the DNA is TGTGCCAGCAGCACCCTTCCGGGTCAAGAGACCCAGTACTTC. Translated, it gives CASSTLPGQETQYF.

Many counts were recorded for this clonotype. J is TRBJ2-1 and V is TRBV27, with D perhaps TRBD1 or TRBD2 (5 bases each). The V end was cut by 7 bases, the J end by 7 bases, with 17 bases between. The CDR3 sequence is 14 residues long. Germline lookup yields CDR1 MNHEY and CDR2 SMNVEV (reference sequence). CDR3 residues: CASKIGTQDNEQFF. The CDR3 bases are TGTGCCAGCAAGATCGGGACCCAAGATAATGAGCAGTTCTTC.

The J gene is TRBJ1-4, the V gene TRBV2, with TRBD1 matching over 8 bases. CDR1 and CDR2 from the germline V gene are SNHLY and FYNNEI. The CDR3 loop spans 14 amino acids. Unmatched junction bases numbered 9, after V lost 5 bases and J lost 10 bases. CDR3 DNA: TGTGCCAGCAGTACAGGACAGGGTAGTGGAAAACTGTTTTTT. It specifies CASSTGQGSGKLFF.

This clonotype showed up many times. The chain carries TRBV5-1 and TRBJ1-1, with D possibly matching TRBD1 (5 bases). CDR3 size: 15 residues. Trimming shortened V by 4 bases and J by 0 bases, and 13 bases separated the two germline ends. Per germline, CDR1 SGHRS and CDR2 YFSETQ. The CDR3 DNA sequence: TGCGCCAGCAGCGGGGGGGACGGGATGAACACTGAAGCTTTCTTT. This translates into CASSGGDGMNTEAFF.

V and J are TRBV5-6 and TRBJ2-2, with TRBD2 matching over 8 bases. Germline CDR1 is SGHDT and CDR2 is YYEEEE. The CDR3 contains 16 residues. V lost 0 bases and J lost 4; bases outside the gene matches: 5. The CDR3 DNA reads TGTGCCAGCAGCTTGGGGGCGGCGGGGGGCACCGGGGAGCTGTTTTTT. It yields the protein CASSLGAAGGTGELFF.

In regard to this clonotype: This may stem from a read error, because a much larger clone lies one nucleotide away. It is unclear where the CDR3 begins or ends on the DNA, so no DNA is shown, and the CDR3 is as TCRdb lists it. This chain links TRBV29-1 with TRBJ2-7; the table's TRBD1 call for D was not verified on the DNA. The CDR3 is 11 residues long, ends included. Germline loops: CDR1 SQVTM, CDR2 ANQGSEA. CDR3 sequence: CSVGTGAERYF.

This chain connects TRBV20-1 to TRBJ2-7; 9 nucleotides agree with TRBD1. V dropped 5 bases and J dropped 3; count of bases not matched to a gene: 5. The CDR3 sequence is 13 residues long. Germline V gene data show CDR1 as DFQATT and CDR2 as SNEGSKA (reference sequence). As DNA, the CDR3 is TGCAGTGCTGGGGACAGGGTCGGCTACGAGCAGTACTTC. The encoded protein is CSAGDRVGYEQYF.

This chain connects TRBV5-6 to TRBJ2-1; the match to TRBD1 covers 7 bases. J was trimmed by 4 bases and V by 4 bases; bases with no gene match: 8. The germline V gene encodes CDR1 SGHDT and CDR2 YYEEEE. The CDR3 runs 15 residues. The CDR3 coding sequence is TGTGCCAGCAGCCTGACAGGGCAAGATTACAATGAGCAGTTCTTC. Protein product: CASSLTGQDYNEQFF.

This clonotype came up a few times. This sequence joins TRBV24-1 and TRBJ1-1, with D tentatively TRBD1 (5 bases). CDR3 size: 13 residues. Trimming pared 5 bases from V and 4 bases from J, leaving 10 bases between. Germline V gene lookup returns CDR1 KGHDR and CDR2 SFDVKD. CDR3 in DNA: TGTGCCACCAGTGGGGCGCAGGGCACTGAAGCTTTCTTT. Translation: CATSGAQGTEAFF.

This clonotype was seen ten or more times. The rearrangement uses TRBV5-5 and TRBJ2-5; D is tentatively TRBD1 or TRBD2 (5 bases each). From germline, CDR1 is SGHKS and CDR2 YYEKEE (reference sequence). This CDR3 region has 15 residues. Trimming took 2 bases from V and 2 from J, leaving 13 bases between them. This chain's CDR3 is CASSFGTGPQETQYF. The CDR3 DNA sequence: TGTGCCAGCAGCTTCGGGACGGGGCCTCAAGAGACCCAGTACTTC.

Regarding this clonotype: This may stem from a read error, because a much larger clone lies one nucleotide away. The chain combines TRBV28 with TRBJ1-2, with D unclear. Germline V CDR1 and CDR2: MDHEN, SYDVKM. This CDR3 is built from 15 residues. The CDR3 loop is CASRTGFFDNYDYTF. The CDR3 DNA follows: TGTGCCAGCAGAACGGGCTTTTTTGATAACTATGACTACACCTTC.

This clonotype was picked up many times. This chain joins TRBV7-8 and TRBJ1-1; the D gene is possibly TRBD1 (6 bases). Looked up from germline, CDR1 is SGHVS and CDR2 is FQNEAQ. The ends were cut back, 5 bases at V and 4 bases at J, with 14 bases in the middle. This CDR3 spans 14 amino acids. The CDR3 here is CASSRGTGSTEAFF. CDR3 in DNA: TGTGCCAGCAGCAGGGGCACAGGGTCCACTGAAGCTTTCTTT.

This clonotype has more than one count but fewer than ten. The J gene is TRBJ1-1, the V gene TRBV12-3 or TRBV12-4; weak D call: TRBD1 (6 bases). This CDR3 region has 14 residues. The V gene lost 3 bases and the J gene lost 8 bases, with 16 bases spanning the gap. The CDR3: CASSFTTAGEEAFF. CDR3 bases: TGTGCCAGCAGTTTTACCACCGCAGGGGAAGAAGCTTTCTTT.

V is TRBV30 and J is TRBJ1-4, with D perhaps TRBD1 (5 bases). V was clipped by 1 base and J by 7 bases, with 16 bases between them. Per germline, CDR1 GTSNPN and CDR2 SVGIG (reference sequence). This CDR3 region has 15 residues. The CDR3 nucleotides are TGTGCCTGGAGTGGTGGGAGGGACTTGGGTGAAAAACTGTTTTTT. Residues: CAWSGGRDLGEKLFF.

V and J are TRBV25-1 and TRBJ2-1; D is unresolved. V was pared by 10 bases and J by 5 bases, with 6 bases between. Germline assignment: CDR1 MGHDK and CDR2 SYGVNS. This CDR3 spans 10 amino acids. The CDR3: CATEDNEQFF. In nucleotides, the CDR3 is TGTGCCACCGAGGACAATGAGCAGTTCTTC.

This clonotype was counted only a few times. The V call is TRBV4-1, the J call TRBJ2-1, with a tentative D call TRBD2 (6 bases). V lost 3 bases, J lost 2 bases, and 20 bases lay in between. Germline values: CDR1 MGHRA, CDR2 YSYEKL. CDR3 length: 18 amino acids. Here the CDR3 reads CASSHRVPGVRTYNEQFF. DNA of the CDR3: TGCGCCAGCAGCCACCGGGTCCCGGGAGTGAGGACCTACAATGAGCAGTTCTTC.

CDR3 sequence: CASSSLGGPMEETQYF. The DNA for the CDR3 is TGTGCCAGCAGCTCATTGGGGGGGCCCATGGAGGAGACCCAGTACTTC. V is TRBV7-9 and J is TRBJ2-5; D may be TRBD2 (7 bases). V gave up 4 bases and J gave up 5 bases, with 20 bases separating them. The CDR3 sequence is 16 residues long. Germline V gives CDR1 SEHNR, CDR2 FQNEAQ (reference sequence).